This T cell receptor beta chain was found in a study of T cell repertoires in aging, cancer and after chemotherapy. Amplification of TCR beta used genomic DNA extracted from peripheral blood. A mixed TRB-A/B primer pool amplified rearranged TRB by multiplex touch-down PCR. TCRdb used MiXCR to reprocess the multiplex PCR reads, holding one entry per CDR3 protein. The repertoire holds roughly 7,100 distinct CDR3 sequences, with approximately 50% as singletons. A remark on this clonotype: Its specificity is not known.

Study-wide results and limits: In each cancer cohort, median generation probability increased across chemotherapy, suggesting thymic output rebounded.

Trimming pared 6 bases from V and 1 base from J, leaving 10 bases between. Germline-derived CDR1 and CDR2 are MDHEN and SYDVKM. This CDR3 region has 14 residues. The material sequenced was blood. The J gene is TRBJ1-3, the V gene TRBV28; D not resolved. This sequence was found in a human donor with a solid tumor. In DNA form, the CDR3 reads TGTGCCAGCAGACGCGTATTATCTGGAAACACCATATATTTT. It translates to CASRRVLSGNTIYF.